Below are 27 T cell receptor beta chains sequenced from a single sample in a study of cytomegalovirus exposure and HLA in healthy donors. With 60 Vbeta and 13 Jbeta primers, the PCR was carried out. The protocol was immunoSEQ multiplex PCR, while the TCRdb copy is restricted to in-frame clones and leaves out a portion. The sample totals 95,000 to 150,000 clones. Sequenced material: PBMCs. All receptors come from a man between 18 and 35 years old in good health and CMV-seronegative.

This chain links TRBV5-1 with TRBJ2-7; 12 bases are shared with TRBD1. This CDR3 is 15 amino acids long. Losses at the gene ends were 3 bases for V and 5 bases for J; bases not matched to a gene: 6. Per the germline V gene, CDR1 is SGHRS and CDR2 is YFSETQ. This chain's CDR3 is CASSSPGTGGDEQYF. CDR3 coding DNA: TGCGCCAGCAGCTCCCCCGGGACAGGGGGCGACGAGCAGTACTTC.

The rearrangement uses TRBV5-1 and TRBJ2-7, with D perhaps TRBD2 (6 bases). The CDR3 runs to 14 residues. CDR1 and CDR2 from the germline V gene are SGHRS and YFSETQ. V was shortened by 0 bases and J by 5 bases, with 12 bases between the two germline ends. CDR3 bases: TGCGCCAGCAGCTTGGGGGGGGACTTCGACGAGCAGTACTTC. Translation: CASSLGGDFDEQYF.

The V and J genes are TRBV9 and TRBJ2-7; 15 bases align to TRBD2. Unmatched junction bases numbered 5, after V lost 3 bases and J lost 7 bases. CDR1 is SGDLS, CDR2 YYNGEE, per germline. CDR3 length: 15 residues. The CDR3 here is CASSAGTSGRREQYF. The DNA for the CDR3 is TGTGCCAGCAGCGCCGGGACTAGCGGGAGGAGGGAGCAGTACTTC.

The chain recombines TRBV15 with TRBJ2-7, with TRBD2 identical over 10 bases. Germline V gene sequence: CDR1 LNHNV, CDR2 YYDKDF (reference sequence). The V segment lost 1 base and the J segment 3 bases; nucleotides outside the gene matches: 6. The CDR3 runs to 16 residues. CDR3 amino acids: CATSRAPGLASYEQYF. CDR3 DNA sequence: TGTGCCACCAGCAGAGCCCCGGGACTAGCGAGCTACGAGCAGTACTTC. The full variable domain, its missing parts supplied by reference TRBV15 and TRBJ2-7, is DAMVIQNPRYQVTQFGKPVTLSCSQTLNHNVMYWYQQKSSQAPKLLFHYYDKDFNNEADTPDNFQSRRPNTSFCFLDIRSPGLGDTAMYLCATSRAPGLASYEQYFGPGTRLTVT.

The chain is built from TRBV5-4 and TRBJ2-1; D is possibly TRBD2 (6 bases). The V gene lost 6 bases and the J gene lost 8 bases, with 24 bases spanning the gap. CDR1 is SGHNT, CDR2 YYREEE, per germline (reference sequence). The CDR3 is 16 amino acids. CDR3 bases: TGTGCCAGCACCTCCTGGGGAGCGGGCGGGGTGTATGAGCAGTTCTTC. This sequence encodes CASTSWGAGGVYEQFF.

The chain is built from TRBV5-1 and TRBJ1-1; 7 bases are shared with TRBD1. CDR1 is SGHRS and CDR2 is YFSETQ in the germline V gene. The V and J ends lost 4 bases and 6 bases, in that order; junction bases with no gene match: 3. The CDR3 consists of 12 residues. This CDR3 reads CASSRQGAEAFF. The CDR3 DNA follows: TGCGCCAGCAGCAGACAGGGAGCTGAAGCTTTCTTT.

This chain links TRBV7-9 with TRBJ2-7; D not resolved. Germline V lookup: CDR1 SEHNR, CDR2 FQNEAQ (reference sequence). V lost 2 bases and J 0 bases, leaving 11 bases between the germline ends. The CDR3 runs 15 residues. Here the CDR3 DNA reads TGTGCCAGCAGCTTATTACTCCCGCGCTCCTACGAGCAGTACTTC. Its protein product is CASSLLLPRSYEQYF.

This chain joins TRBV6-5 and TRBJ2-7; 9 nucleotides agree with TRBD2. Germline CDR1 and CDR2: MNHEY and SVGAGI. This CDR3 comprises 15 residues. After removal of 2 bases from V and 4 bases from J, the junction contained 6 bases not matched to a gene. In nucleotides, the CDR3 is TGTGCCAGCAGTTACGGGGCTAGCGGGGTTTACGAGCAGTACTTC. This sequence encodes CASSYGASGVYEQYF.

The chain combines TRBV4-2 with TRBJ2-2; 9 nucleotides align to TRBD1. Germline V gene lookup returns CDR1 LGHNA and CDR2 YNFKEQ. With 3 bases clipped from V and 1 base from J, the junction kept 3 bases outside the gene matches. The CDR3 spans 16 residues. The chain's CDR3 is CASSHPGQGNTGELFF. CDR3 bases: TGTGCCAGCAGCCATCCGGGACAGGGGAACACCGGGGAGCTGTTTTTT.

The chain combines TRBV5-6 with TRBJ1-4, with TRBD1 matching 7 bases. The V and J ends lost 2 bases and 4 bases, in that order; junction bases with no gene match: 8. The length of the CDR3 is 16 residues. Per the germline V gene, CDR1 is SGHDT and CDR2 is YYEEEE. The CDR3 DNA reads TGTGCCAGCAGCTTCAGGGGGGCACCCCTTAATGAAAAACTGTTTTTT. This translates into CASSFRGAPLNEKLFF.

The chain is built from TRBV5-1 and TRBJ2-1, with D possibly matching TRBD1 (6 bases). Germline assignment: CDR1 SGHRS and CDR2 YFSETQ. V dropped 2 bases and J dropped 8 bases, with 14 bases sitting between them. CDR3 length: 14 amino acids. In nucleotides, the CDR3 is TGCGCCAGCAGCTTTGGACAGTCTTACGATGAGCAGTTCTTC. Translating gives CASSFGQSYDEQFF.

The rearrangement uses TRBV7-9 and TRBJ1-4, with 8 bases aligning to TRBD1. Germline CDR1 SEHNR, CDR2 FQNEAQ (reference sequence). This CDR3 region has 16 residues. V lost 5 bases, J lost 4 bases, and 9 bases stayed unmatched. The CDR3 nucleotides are TGTGCCAGCAGCCCAGCCTCAGGGGGCGTTAATGAAAAACTGTTTTTT. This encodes CASSPASGGVNEKLFF. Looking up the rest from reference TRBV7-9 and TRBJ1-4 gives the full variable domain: DTGVSQNPRHKITKRGQNVTFRCDPISEHNRLYWYRQTLGQGPEFLTYFQNEAQLEKSRLLSDRFSAERPKGSFSTLEIQRTEQGDSAMYLCASSPASGGVNEKLFFGSGTQLSVL.

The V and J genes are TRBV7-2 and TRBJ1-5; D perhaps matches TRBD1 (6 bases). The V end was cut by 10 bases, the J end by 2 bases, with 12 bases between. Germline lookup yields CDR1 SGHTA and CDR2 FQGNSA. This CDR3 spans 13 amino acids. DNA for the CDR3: TGTGCCACCGCCCCAGGGGGCAATCAGCCCCAGCATTTT. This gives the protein CATAPGGNQPQHF.

The chain's CDR3 is CASSLAGQGMGNTIYF. The CDR3 DNA follows: TGTGCCAGCAGCTTGGCCGGACAGGGTATGGGAAACACCATATATTTT. The rearrangement links TRBV5-6 to TRBJ1-3; 8 bases agree with TRBD1. The germline CDR1 and CDR2 sequences are SGHDT and YYEEEE. Losses at the gene ends were 0 bases for V and 4 bases for J; bases not matched to a gene: 6. The length of the CDR3 is 16 residues.

The CDR3 loop is CASSLAGGTNEQFF. The CDR3 DNA sequence: TGTGCCAGCAGTTTAGCAGGGGGAACCAATGAGCAGTTCTTC. V gene TRBV27 combines with J gene TRBJ2-1, with 7 bases matching TRBD1. V was clipped by 2 bases and J by 6 bases; unmatched bases: 4. Germline CDR1 reads MNHEY; CDR2 reads SMNVEV (reference sequence). This CDR3 contains 14 residues.

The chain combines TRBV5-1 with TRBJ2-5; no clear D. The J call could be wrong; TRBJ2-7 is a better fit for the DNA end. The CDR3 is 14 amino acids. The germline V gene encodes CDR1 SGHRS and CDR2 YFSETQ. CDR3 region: CASSPNPPANEQYF. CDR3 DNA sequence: TGCGCCAGCAGCCCAAACCCACCCGCTAACGAGCAGTACTTC.

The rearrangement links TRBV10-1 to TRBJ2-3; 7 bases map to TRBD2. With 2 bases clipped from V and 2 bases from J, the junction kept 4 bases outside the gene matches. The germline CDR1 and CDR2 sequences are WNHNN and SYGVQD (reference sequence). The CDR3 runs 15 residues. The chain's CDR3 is CASSEGERDTDTQYF. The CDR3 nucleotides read TGCGCCAGCAGTGAGGGGGAGCGGGACACAGATACGCAGTATTTT.

The CDR3, as DNA: TGCGCCAGCAGCGGGGGGGGACGGATCTATGGCTACACCTTC. Protein sequence: CASSGGGRIYGYTF. The chain combines TRBV5-1 with TRBJ1-2, with D tentatively TRBD1 (5 bases). V was cut by 4 bases and J by 4 bases, with 14 bases left in between. The CDR3 spans 14 residues. CDR1 is SGHRS and CDR2 is YFSETQ in the germline V gene.

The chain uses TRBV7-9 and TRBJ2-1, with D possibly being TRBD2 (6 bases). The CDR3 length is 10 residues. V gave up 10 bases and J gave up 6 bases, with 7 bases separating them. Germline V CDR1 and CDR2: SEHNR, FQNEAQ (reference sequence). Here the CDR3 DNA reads TGTGCCATGGGGGGCAATGAGCAGTTCTTC. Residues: CAMGGNEQFF.

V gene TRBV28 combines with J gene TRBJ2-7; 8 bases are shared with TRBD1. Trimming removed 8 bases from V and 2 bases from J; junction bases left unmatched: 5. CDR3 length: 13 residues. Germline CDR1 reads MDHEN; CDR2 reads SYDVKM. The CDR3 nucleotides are TGTGCCAGCGCGACAGGGGCCACCTACGAGCAGTACTTC. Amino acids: CASATGATYEQYF.

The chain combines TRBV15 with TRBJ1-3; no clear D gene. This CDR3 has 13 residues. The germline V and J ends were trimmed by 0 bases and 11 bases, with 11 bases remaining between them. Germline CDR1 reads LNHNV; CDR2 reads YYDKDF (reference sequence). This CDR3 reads CATSREQLLAIYF. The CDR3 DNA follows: TGTGCCACCAGCAGAGAACAGCTTCTTGCCATATATTTT.

In nucleotides, the CDR3 is TGTGCCAGCAGTTACATTGTGGCAGGGGCCAACGTCCTGACTTTC. Residues: CASSYIVAGANVLTF. The chain couples TRBV6-5 to TRBJ2-6; unclear D gene. The germline V and J ends were trimmed by 2 bases and 4 bases, with 9 bases remaining between them. This CDR3 is 15 amino acids long. Germline CDR1 and CDR2: MNHEY and SVGAGI.

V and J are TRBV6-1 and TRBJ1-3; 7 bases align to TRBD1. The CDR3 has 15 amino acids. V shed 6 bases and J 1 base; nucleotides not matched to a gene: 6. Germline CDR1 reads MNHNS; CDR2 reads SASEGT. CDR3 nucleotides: TGTGCCAGCAGGGCGACAGGGAGGTCTGGAAACACCATATATTTT. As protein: CASRATGRSGNTIYF.

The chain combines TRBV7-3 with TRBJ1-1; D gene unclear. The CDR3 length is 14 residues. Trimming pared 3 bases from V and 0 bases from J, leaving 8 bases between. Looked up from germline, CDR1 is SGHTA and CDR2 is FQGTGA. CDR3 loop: CASSFISVNTEAFF. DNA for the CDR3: TGTGCCAGCAGCTTTATATCAGTGAACACTGAAGCTTTCTTT.

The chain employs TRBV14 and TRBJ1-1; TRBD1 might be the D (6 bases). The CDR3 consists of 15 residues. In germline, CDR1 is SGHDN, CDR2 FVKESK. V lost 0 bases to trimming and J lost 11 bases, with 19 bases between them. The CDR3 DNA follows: TGTGCCAGCAGCCAAGATCGGGGGGCCCATCCTAGGGCTTTCTTT. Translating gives CASSQDRGAHPRAFF.

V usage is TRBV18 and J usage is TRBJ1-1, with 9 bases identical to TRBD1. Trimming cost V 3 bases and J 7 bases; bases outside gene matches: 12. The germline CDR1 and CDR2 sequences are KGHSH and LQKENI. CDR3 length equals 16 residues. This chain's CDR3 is CASSPNQGQGGSEAFF. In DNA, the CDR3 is TGTGCCAGCTCACCCAACCAGGGACAGGGCGGGAGTGAAGCTTTCTTT.

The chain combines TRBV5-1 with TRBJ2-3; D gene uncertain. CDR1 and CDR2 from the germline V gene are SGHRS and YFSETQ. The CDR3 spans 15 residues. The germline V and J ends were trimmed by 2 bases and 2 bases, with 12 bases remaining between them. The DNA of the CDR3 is TGCGCCAGCAGCTTTCGTCCAGAAGACACAGATACGCAGTATTTT. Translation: CASSFRPEDTDTQYF.